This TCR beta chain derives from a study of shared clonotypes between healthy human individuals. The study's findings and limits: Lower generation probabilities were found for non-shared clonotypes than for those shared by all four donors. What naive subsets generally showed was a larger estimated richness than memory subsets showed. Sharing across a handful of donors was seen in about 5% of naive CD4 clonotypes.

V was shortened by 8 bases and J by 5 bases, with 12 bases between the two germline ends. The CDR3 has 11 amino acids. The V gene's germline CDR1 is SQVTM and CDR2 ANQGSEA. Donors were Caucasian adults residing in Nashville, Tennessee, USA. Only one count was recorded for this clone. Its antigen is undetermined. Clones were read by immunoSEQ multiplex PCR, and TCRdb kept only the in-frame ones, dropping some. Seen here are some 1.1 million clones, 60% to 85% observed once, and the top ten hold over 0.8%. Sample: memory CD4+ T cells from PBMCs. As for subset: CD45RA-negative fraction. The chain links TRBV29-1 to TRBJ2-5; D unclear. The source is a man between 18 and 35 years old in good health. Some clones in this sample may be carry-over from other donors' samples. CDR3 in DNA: TGCAGCCTCTCTTCTGGGGAGACCCAGTACTTC. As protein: CSLSSGETQYF.